One and the same sample provided the 9 T cell receptor beta chains below, sequenced in a study of cytomegalovirus exposure and HLA in healthy donors. PCR involved 60 Vbeta and 13 Jbeta primers. Generated by immunoSEQ multiplex PCR, the TCRdb table keeps only in-frame clones and is missing some. The data contain fewer than 200,000 clones, 75% to 80% of them singletons. The sequencing sample was made of PBMCs. These receptors all come from a woman in her thirties or forties in good health and CMV-seropositive.

This clone has a single count. Mismatch with germline at one junction end may stem from a read error. This chain joins TRBV7-9 and TRBJ2-7; 8 bases fit TRBD1. The V gene's germline CDR1 is SEHNR and CDR2 FQNEAQ (reference sequence). The CDR3 totals 12 residues. The CDR3 nucleotides read TGTTCCAGCGGACAGGGTGGAGACGAGCAGTACTTC. Amino acid sequence: CSSGQGGDEQYF.

This clone has just a few counts. V and J are TRBV30 and TRBJ1-4, with no clear D. CDR3 length: 13 residues. V lost 2 bases to trimming and J lost 6 bases, with 10 bases between them. Germline V lookup: CDR1 GTSNPN, CDR2 SVGIG (reference sequence). CDR3 bases: TGTGCCTGGAGTTGGCAGAGGGATGAAAAACTGTTTTTT. Residues: CAWSWQRDEKLFF.

V is TRBV11-2 and J is TRBJ1-5, with TRBD1 matching 9 bases. There are 14 residues in the CDR3. Germline V CDR1 and CDR2: SGHAT, FQNNGV. Losses at the gene ends were 6 bases for V and 5 bases for J; bases not matched to a gene: 5. The chain's CDR3 is CASSSDRGHQPQHF. DNA of the CDR3: TGTGCCAGCAGTTCGGACAGGGGACATCAGCCCCAGCATTTT.

This chain joins TRBV11-2 and TRBJ2-7; the match to TRBD2 covers 12 bases. The germline CDR1 and CDR2 sequences are SGHAT and FQNNGV. The CDR3 has 16 residues. V lost 3 bases to trimming and J lost 3 bases; unmatched junction nucleotides: 6. The CDR3 coding sequence is TGTGCCAGCAGCTTGGGGACTAGCGGGTACTACTACGAGCAGTACTTC. This codes for CASSLGTSGYYYEQYF.

The chain joins TRBV4-3 to TRBJ2-3, with 7 bases that match TRBD1. The CDR3 is made up of 16 amino acids. V shed 4 bases, J shed 0 bases, and the junction held 7 bases outside the gene matches. Germline assignment: CDR1 LGHNA and CDR2 YSLEER. CDR3 region: CASSRQQGPSTDTQYF. The CDR3 coding sequence is TGCGCCAGCAGCCGGCAACAGGGGCCTAGCACAGATACGCAGTATTTT.

The V gene is TRBV28, the J gene TRBJ2-7; a weak D match, TRBD1 (5 bases). CDR1 is MDHEN, CDR2 SYDVKM, per germline. Trimming removed 5 bases at V and 3 bases at J, with 20 bases between. The CDR3 contains 16 residues. The CDR3 DNA is TGTGCCAGCAGTCAACCACAGGCGTCGGGTTTCTACGAGCAGTACTTC. Translating gives CASSQPQASGFYEQYF.

The V call is TRBV10-3, the J call TRBJ2-7; 7 bases are a match to TRBD1. CDR1 and CDR2 (germline): ENHRY, SYGVKD. This CDR3 spans 14 amino acids. With V trimmed by 4 bases and J by 2 bases, 5 bases remained unmatched. This chain's CDR3 is CAISAPGQPYEQYF. The DNA of the CDR3 is TGTGCCATCAGTGCGCCGGGACAGCCCTACGAGCAGTACTTC.

The V call is TRBV30, the J call TRBJ2-7, with no clear D. The germline gives CDR1 GTSNPN, CDR2 SVGIG (reference sequence). CDR3 length: 12 residues. V was pared by 2 bases and J by 3 bases, with 8 bases between. CDR3: CAWSLVSYEQYF. As DNA, the CDR3 is TGTGCCTGGAGTTTAGTAAGCTACGAGCAGTACTTC. The variable domain in full, with the rest retrieved from reference TRBV30 and TRBJ2-7, is SQTIHQWPATLVQPVGSPLSLECTVEGTSNPNLYWYRQAAGRGLQLLFYSVGIGQISSEVPQNLSASRPQDRQFILSSKKLLLSDSGFYLCAWSLVSYEQYFGPGTRLTVT.

This chain joins TRBV30 and TRBJ2-5; tentative D call: TRBD2 (6 bases). V gave up 5 bases and J gave up 6 bases, with 10 bases separating them. This CDR3 has 11 amino acids. Germline CDR1 and CDR2: GTSNPN and SVGIG (reference sequence). The CDR3 spells CAWDGGKTQYF. The DNA for the CDR3 is TGTGCCTGGGACGGGGGAAAGACCCAGTACTTC.